The 14 T cell receptor beta chains reported below all come from one sample, sequenced in a study of molecular identifiers for immune sequencing clone quantification. Each CDR3 protein is one row after TCRdb ran MiXCR on the PCR reads. The table shows about half a million distinct CDR3 sequences, with roughly 23% occurring only once. Material for sequencing was naive CD8+ T cells from blood, with Jurkat cell RNA spiked in. Subset defined: FACS-sorted CD8+CD4-CCR7+CD45RA+ naive T cells. The receptors were sampled from a human donor in good health. Some libraries in this study had Jurkat cell RNA spiked in.

To note about this clonotype: A read error may explain this, as a much larger clone is one base away. This chain links TRBV7-9 with TRBJ2-2; 7 nucleotides line up with TRBD1. V shed 7 bases, J shed 7 bases, and the junction held 6 bases outside the gene matches. The CDR3 is 13 amino acids. Germline CDR1 and CDR2: SEHNR and FQNEAQ (reference sequence). CDR3 sequence: CASKRQGFGELFF. CDR3 coding DNA: TGTGCCAGCAAGAGACAGGGTTTCGGGGAGCTGTTTTTT.

The chain is built from TRBV6-2 or TRBV6-3 and TRBJ2-7; TRBD1 matches 10 bases. Looked up from germline, CDR1 is MNHEY and CDR2 is SVGEGT. With 6 bases clipped from V and 3 bases from J, the junction kept 5 bases outside the gene matches. The CDR3 is 14 residues long. CDR3 sequence (DNA): TGTGCCAGCAGCGGGACAGGGGCGAACTACGAGCAGTACTTC. Its translation: CASSGTGANYEQYF.

The chain combines TRBV30 with TRBJ1-3, with no clear D. The ends were cut back, 4 bases at V and 0 bases at J, with 7 bases in the middle. The CDR3 totals 13 residues. The germline V gene has CDR1 GTSNPN and CDR2 SVGIG (reference sequence). CDR3: CAWNPISGNTIYF. The CDR3 bases are TGTGCCTGGAATCCGATCTCTGGAAACACCATATATTTT.

This clonotype was seen a few times. This chain joins TRBV20-1 and TRBJ2-7; TRBD2 might be the D (6 bases). Trimming left V 3 bases short and J 1 base short, with 10 bases between. The CDR3 has 13 amino acids. Germline loops: CDR1 DFQATT, CDR2 SNEGSKA (reference sequence). The CDR3 DNA sequence: TGCAGTGCTAGGGCCGGGACTTCCTACGAGCAGTACTTC. The encoded protein is CSARAGTSYEQYF.

This clonotype is a singleton in its sample. The chain recombines TRBV4-3 with TRBJ2-7, with D possibly being TRBD2 (5 bases). The CDR3 covers 15 residues. Germline CDR1 is LGHNA and CDR2 is YSLEER. Trimming shortened V by 4 bases and J by 5 bases, and 18 bases separated the two germline ends. The CDR3 region has the DNA TGCGCCAGCAGCCGAGATGGTCGGGGAACGGACGAGCAGTACTTC. Residues: CASSRDGRGTDEQYF.

The gene calls are TRBV19 and TRBJ1-5, with D perhaps TRBD1 (5 bases). This CDR3 has 13 residues. The germline V and J ends were trimmed by 5 bases and 6 bases, with 11 bases remaining between them. Germline V gives CDR1 LNHDA, CDR2 SQIVND (reference sequence). The DNA of the CDR3 is TGTGCCAGTAGTCGGGGGTCGGGTCAGCCCCAGCATTTT. This sequence encodes CASSRGSGQPQHF.

With respect to this clonotype: A read error may be the cause here, since a much bigger clone is one base away. Here the CDR3 omits its conserved ending phenylalanine or tryptophan, so a read error is the likely source. V gene TRBV28 combines with J gene TRBJ2-7; 7 bases are shared with TRBD1. CDR1 is MDHEN and CDR2 is SYDVKM in the germline V gene. The V segment lost 4 bases and the J segment 5 bases; nucleotides outside the gene matches: 2. CDR3 length: 12 amino acids. The CDR3 here is CASSYRGHEQYL. The CDR3 coding sequence is TGTGCCAGCAGTTACAGGGGCCACGAGCAGTACCTC.

The V and J genes are TRBV7-9 and TRBJ2-1; a possible D gene is TRBD1 (6 bases). CDR1 is SEHNR, CDR2 FQNEAQ, per germline (reference sequence). Trimming stripped 2 bases from V and 4 bases from J, with 12 bases between. CDR3 length: 15 residues. The CDR3 loop is CASSLKDSRYNEQFF. CDR3 coding DNA: TGTGCCAGCAGCTTAAAGGACAGCCGTTACAATGAGCAGTTCTTC.

This clonotype has a count of ten or more. This rearrangement joins TRBV12-3 or TRBV12-4 to TRBJ2-5; 8 bases line up with TRBD2. V dropped 3 bases and J dropped 5; count of bases not matched to a gene: 5. The CDR3 totals 14 residues. The CDR3 here is CASSLTGGPETQYF. The CDR3 coding sequence is TGTGCCAGCAGTTTGACGGGAGGGCCGGAGACCCAGTACTTC.

With regard to this clonotype: This CDR3 is missing its conserved last phenylalanine or tryptophan, likely due to a read error. The chain links TRBV5-6 to TRBJ2-5; D gene unclear. The CDR3 has 12 amino acids. V was cut by 0 bases and J by 5 bases, with 5 bases left in between. Germline V gives CDR1 SGHDT, CDR2 YYEEEE. CDR3 DNA sequence: TGTGCCAGCAGCTTGGCCGGGGAGACCCAGTACTGC. It translates to CASSLAGETQYC.

Notes on this clonotype: A clone one base away is much larger, so this may be a read error. The gene calls are TRBV5-1 and TRBJ2-7; the match to TRBD2 covers 7 bases. The germline gives CDR1 SGHRS, CDR2 YFSETQ. CDR3 length: 13 residues. CDR3 protein: CASKASGFYGQYF. In nucleotides, the CDR3 is TGCGCCAGCAAGGCTAGCGGCTTCTACGGGCAGTACTTC.

In its sample, this clonotype was seen many times. The chain employs TRBV2 and TRBJ1-5, with D perhaps matching TRBD1 (5 bases). Deletions cut 5 bases from V and 0 bases from J, with 11 bases between. CDR1 is SNHLY, CDR2 FYNNEI, per germline. This CDR3 has 15 residues. CDR3 residues: CASSLRDVSNQPQHF. The CDR3 region has the DNA TGTGCCAGCAGTCTCCGGGACGTTAGCAATCAGCCCCAGCATTTT.

This clonotype was found many times. The V gene is TRBV25-1, the J gene TRBJ2-2; the D is unclear. The V end lost 5 bases, the J end lost 5 bases, and 18 bases lay between the germline ends. Germline V gene sequence: CDR1 MGHDK, CDR2 SYGVNS. The CDR3 is 16 residues long. CDR3 DNA: TGTGCCAGCAGTCCCCCTTTCCCACAAGGTACCGGGGAGCTGTTTTTT. Translation gives CASSPPFPQGTGELFF. The variable domain in full, completed from reference TRBV25-1 and TRBJ2-2, reads EADIYQTPRYLVIGTGKKITLECSQTMGHDKMYWYQQDPGMELHLIHYSYGVNSTEKGDLSSESTVSRIRTEHFPLTLESARPSHTSQYLCASSPPFPQGTGELFFGEGSRLTVL.

This clonotype appeared a few times. The chain employs TRBV11-2 and TRBJ2-1; 7 bases line up with TRBD1. The V and J ends lost 1 base and 8 bases, in that order; junction bases with no gene match: 14. The CDR3 is 17 residues long. Germline assignment: CDR1 SGHAT and CDR2 FQNNGV. The DNA of the CDR3 is TGTGCCAGCAGCTTAGTTATTCGAGACAGGGTTTTGGATGAGCAGTTCTTC. Residues: CASSLVIRDRVLDEQFF. The whole variable domain, remainder taken from reference TRBV11-2 and TRBJ2-1, is EAGVAQSPRYKIIEKRQSVAFWCNPISGHATLYWYQQILGQGPKLLIQFQNNGVVDDSQLPKDRFSAERLKGVDSTLKIQPAKLEDSAVYLCASSLVIRDRVLDEQFFGPGTRLTVL.